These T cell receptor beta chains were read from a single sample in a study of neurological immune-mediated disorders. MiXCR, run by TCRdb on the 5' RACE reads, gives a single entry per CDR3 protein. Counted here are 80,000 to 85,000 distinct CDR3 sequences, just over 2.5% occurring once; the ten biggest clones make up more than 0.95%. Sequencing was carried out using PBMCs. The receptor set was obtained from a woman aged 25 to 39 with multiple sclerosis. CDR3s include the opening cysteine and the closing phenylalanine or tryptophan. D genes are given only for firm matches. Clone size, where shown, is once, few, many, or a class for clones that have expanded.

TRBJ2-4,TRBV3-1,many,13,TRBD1,CASSLRQGHFQYF,TGTGCCAGCAGCCTCCGACAGGGACACTTCCAGTACTTC
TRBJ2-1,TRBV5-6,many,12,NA,CASSPAWNEQFF,TGTGCCAGCAGCCCTGCCTGGAATGAGCAGTTCTTC
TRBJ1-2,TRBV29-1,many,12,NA,CSVSSVRYGYTF,TGCAGCGTTAGTTCTGTTCGTTATGGCTACACCTTC
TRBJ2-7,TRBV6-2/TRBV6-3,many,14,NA,CASSYGQADYEQYF,TGTGCCAGCAGTTACGGGCAGGCAGACTACGAGCAGTACTTC
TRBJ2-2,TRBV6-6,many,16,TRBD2,CASSSLAGDRTGELFF,TGTGCCAGCAGTTCCCTAGCGGGAGATCGAACCGGGGAGCTGTTTTTT
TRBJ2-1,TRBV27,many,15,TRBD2,CASSLWPSGAGEQFF,TGTGCCAGCAGTTTGTGGCCTAGCGGAGCTGGGGAGCAGTTCTTC
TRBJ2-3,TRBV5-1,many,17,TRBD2,CASSPRLAGGKTDTQYF,TGCGCCAGCAGCCCACGACTAGCGGGAGGAAAGACAGATACGCAGTATTTT
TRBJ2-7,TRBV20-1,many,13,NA,CSARDLRDYEQYF,TGCAGTGCTAGAGATCTAAGGGACTACGAGCAGTACTTC
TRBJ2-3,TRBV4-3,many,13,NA,CASSQSRGDTQYF,TGCGCCAGCAGCCAATCCCGGGGAGATACGCAGTATTTT
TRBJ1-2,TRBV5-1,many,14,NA,CASGRQEPNYGYTF,TGCGCCAGCGGCCGACAGGAGCCTAACTATGGCTACACCTTC
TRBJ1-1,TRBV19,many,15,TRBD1,CASSPGTAANTEAFF,TGTGCCAGTAGTCCGGGGACAGCCGCAAACACTGAAGCTTTCTTT
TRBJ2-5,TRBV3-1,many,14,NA,CASSDGDYQETQYF,TGTGCCAGCAGTGACGGGGACTACCAAGAGACCCAGTACTTC
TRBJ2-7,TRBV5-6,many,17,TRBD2,CASSSRNSGSVPYEQYF,TGTGCCAGCAGCTCCCGGAATAGCGGGAGCGTACCCTACGAGCAGTACTTC
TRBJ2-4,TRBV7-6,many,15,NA,CASSLAGVSGDIQYF,TGTGCCAGCAGCTTAGCCGGAGTCTCCGGAGACATTCAGTACTTC
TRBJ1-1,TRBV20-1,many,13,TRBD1,CSAREGQDTEAFF,TGCAGTGCTAGAGAGGGACAGGACACTGAAGCTTTCTTT
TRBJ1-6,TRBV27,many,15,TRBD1,CASSSKGQRNSPLHF,TGTGCCAGCAGTTCCAAGGGACAGCGGAATTCACCCCTCCACTTT
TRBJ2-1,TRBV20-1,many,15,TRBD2,CSAPQTSEDYNEQFF,TGCAGTGCTCCTCAGACTAGCGAGGACTACAATGAGCAGTTCTTC
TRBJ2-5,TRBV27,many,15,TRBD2,CASSLFLAAQETQYF,TGTGCCAGCAGTTTATTTCTAGCGGCCCAAGAGACCCAGTACTTC
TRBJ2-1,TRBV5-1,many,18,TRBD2,CASSAELAGDISYNEQFF,TGCGCCAGCAGCGCGGAACTAGCGGGAGATATATCCTACAATGAGCAGTTCTTC
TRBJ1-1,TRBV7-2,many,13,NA,CASSLADTREAFF,TGTGCCAGCAGCTTAGCTGACACGAGGGAAGCTTTCTTT
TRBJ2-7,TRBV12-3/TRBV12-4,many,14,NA,CASSLGGLSYEQYF,TGTGCCAGCAGTTTAGGGGGGCTTTCCTACGAGCAGTACTTC
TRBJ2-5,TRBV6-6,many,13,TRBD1,CASLSSGQGTQYF,TGTGCCAGCCTCTCCTCCGGACAGGGGACCCAGTACTTC
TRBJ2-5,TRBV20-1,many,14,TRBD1,CSAIGGQEGETQYF,TGCAGTGCTATTGGGGGACAGGAGGGCGAGACCCAGTACTTC
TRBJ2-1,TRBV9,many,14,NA,CASSAPPPSNEQFF,TGTGCCAGCAGCGCCCCCCCTCCTAGCAATGAGCAGTTCTTC
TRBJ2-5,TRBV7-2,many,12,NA,CASSRLQETQYF,TGTGCCAGCAGCCGGCTGCAAGAGACCCAGTACTTC
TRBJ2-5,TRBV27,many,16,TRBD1,CASSKHPGQGRETQYF,TGTGCCAGCAGCAAACACCCGGGACAGGGGAGGGAGACCCAGTACTTC
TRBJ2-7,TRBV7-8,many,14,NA,CASSSGTTAYEQYF,TGTGCCAGCAGCTCAGGGACGACCGCCTACGAGCAGTACTTC
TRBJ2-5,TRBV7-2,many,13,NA,CASSRHRQETQYF,TGTGCCAGCAGCCGTCACCGCCAAGAGACCCAGTACTTC
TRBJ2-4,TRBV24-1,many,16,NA,CATDSPSGPDGNIQYF,TGTGCCACAGACTCACCCAGCGGGCCGGATGGGAACATTCAGTACTTC
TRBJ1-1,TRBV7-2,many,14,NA,CASSLQSGDAEAFF,TGTGCCAGCAGCTTACAATCAGGGGACGCTGAAGCTTTCTTT
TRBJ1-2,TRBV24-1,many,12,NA,CATSGQGYGYTF,TGTGCCACCAGTGGGCAGGGGTATGGCTACACCTTC
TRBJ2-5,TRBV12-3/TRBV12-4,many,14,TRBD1,CASSLDRGRETQYF,TGTGCCAGCAGTTTAGACAGGGGGCGAGAGACCCAGTACTTC
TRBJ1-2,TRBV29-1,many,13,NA,CSVEDSGVYGYTF,TGCAGCGTGGAAGACAGTGGGGTCTATGGCTACACCTTC
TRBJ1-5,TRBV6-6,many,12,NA,CASSNSDQPQHF,TGTGCCAGCAGCAACAGTGATCAGCCCCAGCATTTT
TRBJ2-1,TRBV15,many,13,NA,CATSRDLGDVQFF,TGTGCCACCAGCAGAGATCTGGGGGACGTGCAGTTCTTC
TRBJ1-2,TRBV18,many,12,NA,CASSPRQGQCTF,TGTGCCAGCTCACCTCGCCAGGGACAATGCACCTTC
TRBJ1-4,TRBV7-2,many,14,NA,CASSSTWAQEKLFF,TGTGCCAGCAGTAGCACATGGGCCCAGGAAAAACTGTTTTTT
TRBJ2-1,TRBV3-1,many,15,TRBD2,CASSQDKGLAGEQFF,TGTGCCAGCAGCCAAGATAAAGGACTAGCGGGTGAGCAGTTCTTC
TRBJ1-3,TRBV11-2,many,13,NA,CASSPRSGNTIYF,TGTGCCAGCAGCCCCCGCAGTGGAAACACCATATATTTT
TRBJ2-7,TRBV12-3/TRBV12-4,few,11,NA,CDSSLSYEQYF,TGTGACAGCAGTTTATCCTACGAGCAGTACTTC
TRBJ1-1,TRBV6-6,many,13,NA,CASSTGGNTEAFF,TGTGCCAGCAGTACGGGGGGGAACACTGAAGCTTTCTTT
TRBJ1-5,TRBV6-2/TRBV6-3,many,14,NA,CASRSNQGNQPQHF,TGTGCCAGCAGGTCTAATCAGGGAAACCAGCCCCAGCATTTT
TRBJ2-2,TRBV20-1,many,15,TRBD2,CSGLAGGVNTGELFF,TGCAGTGGGCTAGCGGGAGGGGTAAACACCGGGGAGCTGTTTTTT
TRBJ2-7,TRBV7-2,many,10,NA,CASGDYEQYF,TGTGCCAGCGGAGACTACGAGCAGTACTTC
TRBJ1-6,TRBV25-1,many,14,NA,CASRQGFKGSPLHF,TGTGCCAGCAGACAGGGTTTTAAAGGGTCACCCCTCCACTTT
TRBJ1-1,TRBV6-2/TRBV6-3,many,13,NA,CASSYEVYTEAFF,TGTGCCAGCAGTTACGAGGTTTACACTGAAGCTTTCTTT
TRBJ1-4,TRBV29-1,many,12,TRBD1,CSVQGADEKLFF,TGCAGCGTCCAGGGGGCGGATGAAAAACTGTTTTTT
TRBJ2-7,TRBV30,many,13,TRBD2,CAWSPALAVEQYF,TGTGCCTGGAGTCCCGCGCTAGCGGTCGAGCAGTACTTC
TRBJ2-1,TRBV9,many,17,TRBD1,CASSVAGDRGRLNEQFF,TGTGCCAGCAGCGTAGCTGGAGACAGGGGGCGCCTCAATGAGCAGTTCTTC
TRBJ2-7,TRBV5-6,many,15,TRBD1,CASSAGTGVSYEQYF,TGTGCCAGCAGCGCTGGGACAGGAGTCAGCTACGAGCAGTACTTC
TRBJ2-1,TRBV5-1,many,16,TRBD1,CASSPPQGSPFDEQFF,TGCGCCAGCAGCCCACCACAGGGGTCGCCGTTCGATGAGCAGTTCTTC
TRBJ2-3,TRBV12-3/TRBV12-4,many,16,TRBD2,CASSWTSGSGTDTQYF,TGTGCCAGCAGCTGGACTAGCGGGAGTGGTACAGATACGCAGTATTTT
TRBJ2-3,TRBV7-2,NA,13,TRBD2,CASSPGRTDTQYF,TGTGCCAGCAGCCCCGGGAGGACAGATACGCAGTATTTT
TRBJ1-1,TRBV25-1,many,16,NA,CASSAFVGPANTEAFF,TGTGCCAGCAGTGCATTTGTAGGGCCCGCCAACACTGAAGCTTTCTTT
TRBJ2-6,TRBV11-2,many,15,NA,CASSGYSSGANVLTF,TGTGCCAGCAGCGGATATAGCTCTGGGGCCAACGTCCTGACTTTC